These 31 T cell receptor beta chains were sequenced from one sample in a study of identical twins. In TCRdb, the 5' RACE reads were re-called with MiXCR into one record per CDR3 protein. The sample shows 650,000 to 800,000 distinct CDR3 sequences, 8.5% to 9.5% of them seen only once. The same data also went into a second study, on yellow fever vaccine responses in identical twins.

The sample was PBMCs. All receptors derive from a woman aged 18-29 years in good health.

This clonotype was counted ten times or more. The rearrangement links TRBV24-1 to TRBJ2-1; no firm D call. The CDR3 runs to 12 residues. Germline V lookup: CDR1 KGHDR, CDR2 SFDVKD. Trimming shortened V by 9 bases and J by 10 bases, and 15 bases separated the two germline ends. The CDR3: CATQLNTPEQFF. The CDR3, as DNA: TGTGCCACCCAGCTCAATACTCCCGAGCAGTTCTTC.

In this sample, this clonotype turned up many times. The J gene is TRBJ1-1, the V gene TRBV6-5; D is unresolved. This CDR3 has 11 amino acids. Trimming took 6 bases from V and 1 from J, leaving 3 bases between them. The V gene's germline CDR1 is MNHEY and CDR2 SVGAGI. CDR3: CASRRNTEAFF. Here the CDR3 DNA reads TGTGCCAGCAGGCGGAACACTGAAGCTTTCTTT.

This chain connects TRBV5-1 to TRBJ1-1; unclear D gene. V dropped 0 bases and J dropped 0 bases, with 6 bases sitting between them. The CDR3 sequence is 14 residues long. Germline-derived CDR1 and CDR2 are SGHRS and YFSETQ. CDR3 region: CASSLDPMNTEAFF. In DNA, the CDR3 is TGCGCCAGCAGCTTGGATCCAATGAACACTGAAGCTTTCTTT.

This clonotype has ten or more counts. The chain carries TRBV5-1 and TRBJ2-1; D possibly matches TRBD1 or TRBD2 (5 bases each). The CDR3 has 15 residues. V lost 6 bases to trimming and J lost 8 bases, with 21 bases between them. The germline CDR1 and CDR2 sequences are SGHRS and YFSETQ. This chain's CDR3 is CASIMGVSLGDEQFF. CDR3 DNA sequence: TGCGCCAGCATCATGGGGGTCTCCCTAGGTGATGAGCAGTTCTTC.

This clonotype was seen only a few times. V is TRBV6-1 and J is TRBJ2-2; the D gene is possibly TRBD1 (6 bases). Germline CDR1 reads MNHNS; CDR2 reads SASEGT. The CDR3 runs to 14 residues. Trimming removed 4 bases from V and 6 bases from J, with 12 bases in between. CDR3 DNA: TGTGCCAGCAGTGTTTCAGGGGTTCCCGGGGAGCTGTTTTTT. Amino acids: CASSVSGVPGELFF.

The rearrangement links TRBV5-6 to TRBJ2-7; D is perhaps TRBD1 (5 bases). Trimming left V 0 bases short and J 2 bases short, with 15 bases between. The CDR3 is 16 amino acids. CDR1 is SGHDT and CDR2 is YYEEEE in the germline V gene. This chain's CDR3 is CASSLARQGAPYEQYF. The CDR3 nucleotides are TGTGCCAGCAGCTTGGCCCGGCAGGGTGCCCCCTACGAGCAGTACTTC.

Worth noting for this clonotype: Relative to the germline gene, one junction end is altered; a read error may explain this. The chain is built from TRBV7-9 and TRBJ2-7, with D possibly matching TRBD2 (5 bases). The CDR3 loop spans 11 amino acids. The V gene's germline CDR1 is SEHNR and CDR2 FQNEAQ (reference sequence). The CDR3 is CASSLDAGLHF. CDR3 bases: TGTGCCAGCAGCTTAGATGCCGGACTGCACTTC.

V usage is TRBV11-2 and J usage is TRBJ2-1; TRBD1 matches at 7 bases. CDR1 and CDR2 (germline): SGHAT, FQNNGV. The V and J ends lost 0 bases and 15 bases, in that order; junction bases with no gene match: 11. This CDR3 is built from 14 residues. As DNA, the CDR3 is TGTGCCAGCAGCTTAGACCCCGGGACAGAGGGGATGTTCTTC. Amino acid sequence: CASSLDPGTEGMFF. Looking up the rest from reference TRBV11-2 and TRBJ2-1 gives the full variable domain: EAGVAQSPRYKIIEKRQSVAFWCNPISGHATLYWYQQILGQGPKLLIQFQNNGVVDDSQLPKDRFSAERLKGVDSTLKIQPAKLEDSAVYLCASSLDPGTEGMFFGPGTRLTVL.

The chain couples TRBV5-6 to TRBJ2-1; D is ambiguous. Germline CDR1 is SGHDT and CDR2 is YYEEEE. The V end lost 1 base, the J end lost 4 bases, and 9 bases lay between the germline ends. This CDR3 region has 14 residues. CDR3 amino acids: CASSLWQFYNEQFF. The CDR3 nucleotides read TGTGCCAGCAGCTTGTGGCAGTTTTACAATGAGCAGTTCTTC.

This clonotype showed up just a few times. The rearrangement links TRBV9 to TRBJ1-2; no clear D. CDR1 is SGDLS, CDR2 YYNGEE, per germline. The germline V and J ends were trimmed by 3 bases and 1 base, with 13 bases remaining between them. The CDR3 has 15 amino acids. The CDR3 loop reads CASSGEGGRNYGYTF. The CDR3 nucleotides read TGTGCCAGCAGCGGAGAGGGAGGTCGTAACTATGGCTACACCTTC.

This clonotype appeared a few times. This chain uses TRBV7-9 with TRBJ2-3; TRBD2 aligns across 10 bases. The J segment lost 5 bases and the V segment lost 11 bases, leaving 10 bases of the junction unmatched. In germline, CDR1 is SEHNR, CDR2 FQNEAQ (reference sequence). There are 14 residues in the CDR3. The DNA for the CDR3 is TGTGCCGGCGCGGGTCCTAGCGGGAGAGATACGCAGTATTTT. Amino acids: CAGAGPSGRDTQYF.

The chain is built from TRBV11-2 and TRBJ2-3; the match to TRBD1 covers 7 bases. The germline gives CDR1 SGHAT, CDR2 FQNNGV. The V and J ends lost 1 base and 0 bases, in that order; junction bases with no gene match: 16. CDR3 size: 20 residues. The CDR3 sequence is CASSLGGGVPNRTSTDTQYF. The CDR3 DNA reads TGTGCCAGCAGCTTAGGAGGGGGCGTCCCCAACAGAACTAGCACAGATACGCAGTATTTT.

This clonotype was seen a few times. The chain has TRBV20-1 and TRBJ2-7, with D perhaps matching TRBD2 (6 bases). Trimming removed 3 bases at V and 2 bases at J, with 14 bases between. The germline gives CDR1 DFQATT, CDR2 SNEGSKA (reference sequence). The CDR3 is made up of 14 amino acids. The CDR3 region is CSARGTGGAYEQYF. The CDR3 nucleotides are TGCAGTGCTAGGGGTACCGGGGGTGCCTACGAGCAGTACTTC.

This clonotype was observed a handful of times. The V call is TRBV6-2 or TRBV6-3, the J call TRBJ2-1; 12 bases match TRBD2. Germline-derived CDR1 and CDR2 are MNHEY and SVGEGT. V was pared by 5 bases and J by 8 bases, with 7 bases of the junction left unmatched. The CDR3 extends over 15 amino acids. This chain's CDR3 is CASSRLAGASYEQFF. For the CDR3, the DNA is TGTGCCAGCAGTCGACTAGCGGGAGCCAGCTATGAGCAGTTCTTC.

This clonotype was seen ten or more times. The V call is TRBV7-9, the J call TRBJ2-1; D is uncertain. The length of the CDR3 is 15 residues. CDR1 is SEHNR and CDR2 is FQNEAQ in the germline V gene (reference sequence). The germline V and J ends were trimmed by 2 bases and 0 bases, with 8 bases remaining between them. In nucleotides, the CDR3 is TGTGCCAGCAGCTTACGCGGTGCCTCCTACAATGAGCAGTTCTTC. Translating gives CASSLRGASYNEQFF.

In this sample, this clonotype turned up a few times. The chain recombines TRBV7-9 with TRBJ1-1, with unresolved D. Trimming took 3 bases from V and 8 from J, leaving 13 bases between them. This CDR3 has 13 amino acids. CDR1 is SEHNR and CDR2 is FQNEAQ in the germline V gene (reference sequence). This CDR3 reads CASSLDDSTEAFF. In nucleotides, the CDR3 is TGTGCCAGCAGCTTGGACGACTCGACAGAAGCTTTCTTT.

The chain carries TRBV20-1 and TRBJ1-2; D call uncertain. Germline values: CDR1 DFQATT, CDR2 SNEGSKA (reference sequence). CDR3 size: 15 residues. Trimming took 0 bases from V and 8 from J, leaving 19 bases between them. The CDR3 DNA sequence: TGCAGTGCTAGAGAGGCGGAACAGTTCCTAGGCGGCTACACCTTC. Protein: CSAREAEQFLGGYTF.

In its sample, this clonotype was seen a few times. The CDR3 here is CASSWDRLYEQYF. The CDR3 nucleotides are TGTGCCAGCAGTTGGGACAGGCTCTACGAGCAGTACTTC. V and J are TRBV28 and TRBJ2-7; 8 positions agree with TRBD1. The germline CDR1 and CDR2 sequences are MDHEN and SYDVKM. Trimming took 4 bases from V and 3 from J; bases not matched to a gene: 2. CDR3 length equals 13 residues.

This chain connects TRBV21-1 to TRBJ2-3. TRBV21-1 is shown as a pseudogene. The CDR3 covers 17 residues. The CDR3 DNA follows: TGTGCCAGCAGCAAAGCTTCCCTTCATTCTAGTGCAGATACGCAGTATTTT. Amino acid sequence: CASSKASLHSSADTQYF.

This clonotype was picked up a small number of times. This chain links TRBV20-1 with TRBJ2-1; possible D gene TRBD2, 6 bases. V shed 3 bases and J shed 8 bases, with 11 bases lying between them. Germline-derived CDR1 and CDR2 are DFQATT and SNEGSKA (reference sequence). The length of the CDR3 is 12 residues. CDR3 in amino acids: CSASGSGDEQFF. The CDR3 nucleotides are TGCAGTGCTAGCGGGAGCGGAGATGAGCAGTTCTTC.

This clonotype was observed a few times. The chain recombines TRBV7-9 with TRBJ2-2, with D possibly being TRBD1 or TRBD2 (5 bases each). Germline V gene sequence: CDR1 SEHNR, CDR2 FQNEAQ (reference sequence). V gave up 5 bases and J gave up 4 bases, with 17 bases separating them. CDR3 length equals 16 residues. CDR3 sequence (DNA): TGTGCCAGCAGCCCCCCATATGGGGGACCCACCGGGGAGCTGTTTTTT. Translating gives CASSPPYGGPTGELFF. Filled out from reference TRBV7-9 and TRBJ2-2, the complete variable domain reads DTGVSQNPRHKITKRGQNVTFRCDPISEHNRLYWYRQTLGQGPEFLTYFQNEAQLEKSRLLSDRFSAERPKGSFSTLEIQRTEQGDSAMYLCASSPPYGGPTGELFFGEGSRLTVL.

J is TRBJ2-7 and V is TRBV27; possible D gene TRBD1, 6 bases. This CDR3 has 13 residues. The germline V and J ends were trimmed by 5 bases and 6 bases, with 14 bases remaining between them. CDR1 is MNHEY, CDR2 SMNVEV, per germline (reference sequence). Here the CDR3 reads CASSVGALGEQYF. The CDR3 DNA follows: TGTGCCAGCAGTGTGGGGGCATTGGGCGAGCAGTACTTC.

This clonotype was recorded at least ten times. J is TRBJ1-5 and V is TRBV20-1; TRBD1 might be the D (5 bases). CDR1 is DFQATT, CDR2 SNEGSKA, per germline (reference sequence). With 3 bases removed from V and 0 bases from J, the gap between germline ends came to 15 bases. CDR3 length: 16 amino acids. The CDR3, as DNA: TGCAGTGCTAGCGGCAGGGAGACCTATAGCAATCAGCCCCAGCATTTT. This gives the protein CSASGRETYSNQPQHF.

The V gene is TRBV6-5, the J gene TRBJ1-5, with D tentatively TRBD1 (6 bases). Germline V gene data show CDR1 as MNHEY and CDR2 as SVGAGI. V dropped 5 bases and J dropped 2 bases, with 16 bases sitting between them. The CDR3 extends over 16 amino acids. CDR3 in DNA: TGTGCCAGCAGTAACTACAGGGAGGTCGGCAATCAGCCCCAGCATTTT. It encodes CASSNYREVGNQPQHF.

V usage is TRBV3-1 and J usage is TRBJ2-5; the match to TRBD1 covers 7 bases. With V trimmed by 1 base and J by 1 base, 6 bases remained unmatched. The CDR3 runs 16 residues. The germline gives CDR1 LGHDT, CDR2 YNNKEL (reference sequence). The CDR3 DNA follows: TGTGCCAGCAGCCAAGGCCCCACAGGGGCCCAAGAGACCCAGTACTTC. This sequence encodes CASSQGPTGAQETQYF.

This clonotype was seen more than once but under ten times. V is TRBV7-9 and J is TRBJ2-3; TRBD1 agrees at 9 bases. The CDR3 is made up of 16 amino acids. CDR1 and CDR2 (germline): SEHNR, FQNEAQ (reference sequence). Unmatched junction bases numbered 6, after V lost 2 bases and J lost 3 bases. As DNA, the CDR3 is TGTGCCAGCAGCTTAAGGGGGACAGGGAGGACAGATACGCAGTATTTT. As protein: CASSLRGTGRTDTQYF.

This clonotype was seen a few times. The V and J genes are TRBV5-5 and TRBJ2-3; the match to TRBD2 covers 8 bases. J gave up 6 bases and V 5 bases, and 11 bases lay outside the gene matches. The CDR3 contains 15 residues. CDR1 and CDR2 from the germline V gene are SGHKS and YYEKEE (reference sequence). In nucleotides, the CDR3 is TGTGCCAGCAGATGGCGGGAGGTACGTGGGGATACGCAGTATTTT. Protein: CASRWREVRGDTQYF.

The sample holds many counts of this clonotype. The V call is TRBV10-3, the J call TRBJ2-7; 8 bases map to TRBD2. J lost 6 bases, V lost 3 bases, and 4 bases had no gene match. From germline, CDR1 is ENHRY and CDR2 SYGVKD. The CDR3 sequence is 13 residues long. The CDR3 is CAISDSGTSEQYF. The CDR3 DNA reads as TGTGCCATCAGTGACTCCGGGACTAGCGAGCAGTACTTC.

This clonotype was observed many times. The rearrangement uses TRBV12-3 or TRBV12-4 and TRBJ2-5; the match to TRBD2 covers 7 bases. CDR3 size: 11 residues. V gave up 8 bases and J gave up 4 bases; unmatched junction bases: 1. The CDR3 DNA follows: TGTGCCAGCGGGAGGGGAGAGACCCAGTACTTC. Translating gives CASGRGETQYF.

The chain links TRBV19 to TRBJ2-1; the D is unclear. The germline gives CDR1 LNHDA, CDR2 SQIVND (reference sequence). V lost 2 bases, J lost 7 bases, and 3 bases lay in between. The CDR3 sequence is 11 residues long. This chain's CDR3 is CASSISNEQFF. CDR3 nucleotides: TGTGCCAGTAGTATAAGTAATGAGCAGTTCTTC. Full variable domain (outside the CDR3, taken from reference TRBV19 and TRBJ2-1): DGGITQSPKYLFRKEGQNVTLSCEQNLNHDAMYWYRQDPGQGLRLIYYSQIVNDFQKGDIAEGYSVSREKKESFPLTVTSAQKNPTAFYLCASSISNEQFFGPGTRLTVL.

Ten or more counts support this clonotype. The chain is built from TRBV7-2 and TRBJ2-1; no firm D call. Germline V CDR1 and CDR2: SGHTA, FQGNSA. The CDR3 is 14 residues long. With 1 base removed from V and 8 bases from J, the gap between germline ends came to 12 bases. The DNA of the CDR3 is TGTGCCAGCAGCTTAGGATGGCTGCAGGATGAGCAGTTCTTC. It translates to CASSLGWLQDEQFF.